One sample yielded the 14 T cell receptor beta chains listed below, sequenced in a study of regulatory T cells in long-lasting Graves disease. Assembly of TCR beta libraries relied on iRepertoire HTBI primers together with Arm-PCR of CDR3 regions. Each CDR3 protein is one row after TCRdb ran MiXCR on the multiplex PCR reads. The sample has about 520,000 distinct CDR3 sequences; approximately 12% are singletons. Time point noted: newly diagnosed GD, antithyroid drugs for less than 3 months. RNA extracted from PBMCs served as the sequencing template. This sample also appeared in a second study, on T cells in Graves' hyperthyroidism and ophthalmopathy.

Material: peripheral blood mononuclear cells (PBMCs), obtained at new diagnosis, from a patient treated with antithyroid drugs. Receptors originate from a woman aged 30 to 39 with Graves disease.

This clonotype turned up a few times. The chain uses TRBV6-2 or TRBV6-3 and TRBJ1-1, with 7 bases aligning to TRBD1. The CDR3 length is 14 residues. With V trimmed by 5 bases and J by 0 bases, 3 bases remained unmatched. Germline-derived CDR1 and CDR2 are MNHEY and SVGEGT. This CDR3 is CASSTQGVNTEAFF. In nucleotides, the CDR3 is TGTGCCAGCAGTACTCAGGGGGTGAACACTGAAGCTTTCTTT.

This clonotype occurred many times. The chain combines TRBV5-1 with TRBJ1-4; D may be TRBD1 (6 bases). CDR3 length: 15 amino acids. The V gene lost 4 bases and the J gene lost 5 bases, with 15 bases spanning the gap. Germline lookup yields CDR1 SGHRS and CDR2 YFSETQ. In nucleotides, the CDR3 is TGCGCCAGCAGCATTACAGGGCCACGAAATGAAAAACTGTTTTTT. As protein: CASSITGPRNEKLFF.

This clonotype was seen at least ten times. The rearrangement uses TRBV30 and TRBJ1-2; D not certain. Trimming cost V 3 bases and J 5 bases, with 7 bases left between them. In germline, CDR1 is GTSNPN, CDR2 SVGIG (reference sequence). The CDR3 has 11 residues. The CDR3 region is CAWRRFYGYTF. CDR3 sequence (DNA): TGTGCCTGGAGGCGTTTTTATGGCTACACCTTC.

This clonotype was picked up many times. As DNA, the CDR3 is TGTGCCAGCAGGAAGGGCGGGAGAGCCTACAATGAGCAGTTCTTC. Its protein is CASRKGGRAYNEQFF. This chain joins TRBV28 and TRBJ2-1; 7 bases match TRBD2. Trimming removed 6 bases from V and 2 bases from J; junction bases left unmatched: 7. Per the germline V gene, CDR1 is MDHEN and CDR2 is SYDVKM. The length of the CDR3 is 15 residues.

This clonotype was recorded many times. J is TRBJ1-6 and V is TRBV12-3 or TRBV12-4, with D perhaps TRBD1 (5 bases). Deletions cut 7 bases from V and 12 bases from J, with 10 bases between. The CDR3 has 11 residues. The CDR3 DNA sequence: TGTGCCAGCAAATTGGGGGAACCCCTCCACTTT. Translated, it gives CASKLGEPLHF.

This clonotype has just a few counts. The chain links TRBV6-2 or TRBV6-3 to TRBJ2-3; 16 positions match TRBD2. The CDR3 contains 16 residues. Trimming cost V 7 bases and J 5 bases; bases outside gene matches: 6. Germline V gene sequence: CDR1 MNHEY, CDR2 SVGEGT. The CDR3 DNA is TGTGCCAGCACCAAGGGACTAGCGGGAGGGAGAGATACGCAGTATTTT. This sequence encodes CASTKGLAGGRDTQYF.

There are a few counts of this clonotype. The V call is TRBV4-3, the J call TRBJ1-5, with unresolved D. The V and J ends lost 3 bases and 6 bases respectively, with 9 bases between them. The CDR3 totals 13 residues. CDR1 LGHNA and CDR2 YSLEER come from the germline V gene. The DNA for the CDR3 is TGCGCCAGCAGCCAGGAGGGTGGTCAGCCCCAGCATTTT. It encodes CASSQEGGQPQHF.

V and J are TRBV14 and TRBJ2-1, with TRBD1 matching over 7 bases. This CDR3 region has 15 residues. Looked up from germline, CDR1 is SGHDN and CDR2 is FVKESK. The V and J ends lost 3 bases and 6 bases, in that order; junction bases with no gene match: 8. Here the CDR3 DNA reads TGTGCCAGCAGCCAGGCCGGGACAGTCCTCAATGAGCAGTTCTTC. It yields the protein CASSQAGTVLNEQFF.

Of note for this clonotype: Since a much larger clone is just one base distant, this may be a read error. CDR3 DNA sequence: TGCAGTGTCGACGGACAGGGGGTCAATGAGCAGTTCTTC. It encodes CSVDGQGVNEQFF. V and J are TRBV20-1 and TRBJ2-1; 10 nucleotides align to TRBD1. The CDR3 runs 13 residues. Unmatched junction bases numbered 6, after V lost 7 bases and J lost 6 bases. Germline V CDR1 and CDR2: DFQATT, SNEGSKA (reference sequence).

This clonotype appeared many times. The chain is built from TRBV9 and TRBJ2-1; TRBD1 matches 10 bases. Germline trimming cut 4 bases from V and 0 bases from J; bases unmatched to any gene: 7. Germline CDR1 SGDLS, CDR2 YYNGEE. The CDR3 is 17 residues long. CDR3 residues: CASSFTGTGVSYNEQFF. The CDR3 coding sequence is TGTGCCAGCAGCTTTACCGGGACAGGGGTCTCCTACAATGAGCAGTTCTTC.

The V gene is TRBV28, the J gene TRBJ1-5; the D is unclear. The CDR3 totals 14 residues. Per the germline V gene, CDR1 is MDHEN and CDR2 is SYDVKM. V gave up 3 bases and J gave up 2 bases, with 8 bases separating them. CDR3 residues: CASSFLMGNQPQHF. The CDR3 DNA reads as TGTGCCAGCAGTTTTCTAATGGGCAATCAGCCCCAGCATTTT.

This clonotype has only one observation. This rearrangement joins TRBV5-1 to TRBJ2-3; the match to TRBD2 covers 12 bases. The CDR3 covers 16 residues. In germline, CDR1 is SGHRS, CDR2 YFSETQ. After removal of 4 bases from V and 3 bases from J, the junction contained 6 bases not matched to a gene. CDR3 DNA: TGCGCCAGCAGCCCTTGGACTAGCGGGAAAACAGATACGCAGTATTTT. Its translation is CASSPWTSGKTDTQYF.

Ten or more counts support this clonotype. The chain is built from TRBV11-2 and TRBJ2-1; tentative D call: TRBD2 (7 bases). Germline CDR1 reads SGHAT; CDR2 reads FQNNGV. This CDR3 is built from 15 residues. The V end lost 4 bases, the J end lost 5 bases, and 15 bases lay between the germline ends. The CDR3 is CASSSWGGANNEQFF. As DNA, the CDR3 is TGTGCCAGCAGCTCATGGGGGGGGGCTAACAATGAGCAGTTCTTC.

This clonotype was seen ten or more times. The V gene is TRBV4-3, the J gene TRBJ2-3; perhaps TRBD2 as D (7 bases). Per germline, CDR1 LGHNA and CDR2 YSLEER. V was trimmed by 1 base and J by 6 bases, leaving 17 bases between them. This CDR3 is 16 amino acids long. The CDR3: CASSQARGGLGDTQYF. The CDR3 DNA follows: TGCGCCAGCAGCCAAGCGAGGGGGGGACTCGGGGATACGCAGTATTTT.